Following are 22 T cell receptor beta chains from one sample sequenced in a study of blood T cell repertoires in COVID-19. Measured with immunoSEQ multiplex PCR; TCRdb has only the in-frame clones, and not every one. The sample lists about 330,000 clones; roughly 87% were seen once. Sequencing was carried out using PBMCs or T cells enriched from blood (not recorded which). The receptors derive from a woman in her 30s who had recovered from COVID-19.

This clone was seen more than once but under ten times. V gene TRBV13 combines with J gene TRBJ2-1; TRBD2 matches at 8 bases. Germline V gene data show CDR1 as PRHDT and CDR2 as FYEKMQ (reference sequence). J gave up 12 bases and V 4 bases, and 14 bases lay outside the gene matches. The CDR3 is 15 residues long. CDR3 in DNA: TGTGCCAGCAGCTCCCAGGGACTAGATTCTGGGGGGCAGTTCTTC. It yields the protein CASSSQGLDSGGQFF.

The V call is TRBV6-5, the J call TRBJ1-1, with D perhaps TRBD1 (6 bases). The germline CDR1 and CDR2 sequences are MNHEY and SVGAGI. The CDR3 has 14 residues. V lost 6 bases to trimming and J lost 0 bases, with 11 bases between them. CDR3 loop: CASRQGPLNTEAFF. In nucleotides, the CDR3 is TGTGCCAGCAGACAGGGCCCCCTGAACACTGAAGCTTTCTTT.

The chain links TRBV20-1 to TRBJ1-1, with D possibly TRBD1 on 5 matching bases. The germline V gene has CDR1 DFQATT and CDR2 SNEGSKA (reference sequence). The CDR3 sequence is 11 residues long. Trimming stripped 8 bases from V and 5 bases from J, with 12 bases between. CDR3 sequence (DNA): TGCAGTTGGGGGAGGGAGACTGAAGCTTTCTTT. This encodes CSWGRETEAFF.

The sample holds one count of this clone. The chain carries TRBV7-9 and TRBJ2-1, with TRBD2 matching 8 bases. The germline V gene encodes CDR1 SEHNR and CDR2 FQNEAQ (reference sequence). The trim removed 5 bases at V and 9 bases at J, leaving 12 bases unmatched. The CDR3 totals 15 residues. This chain's CDR3 is CASSSNGAGGGEQFF. In nucleotides, the CDR3 is TGTGCCAGCAGCAGTAACGGTGCGGGGGGCGGTGAGCAGTTCTTC.

The chain is built from TRBV18 and TRBJ2-1; the D gene is possibly TRBD2 (6 bases). V lost 4 bases, J lost 4 bases, and 11 bases lay in between. This CDR3 comprises 14 residues. Germline CDR1 and CDR2: KGHSH and LQKENI. The CDR3 DNA reads TGTGCCAGCTCACGAAGAGGGACTTACAATGAGCAGTTCTTC. Protein: CASSRRGTYNEQFF. Combining the CDR3 with reference TRBV18 and TRBJ2-1 gives the whole variable domain NAGVMQNPRHLVRRRGQEARLRCSPMKGHSHVYWYRQLPEEGLKFMVYLQKENIIDESGMPKERFSAEFPKEGPSILRIQQVVRGDSAAYFCASSRRGTYNEQFFGPGTRLTVL.

The J gene is TRBJ2-4, the V gene TRBV2; weak D call: TRBD2 (6 bases). This CDR3 has 16 amino acids. Germline CDR1 is SNHLY and CDR2 is FYNNEI. Between the trimmed V and J ends, which lost 2 bases and 2 bases, there was a span of 13 bases. As DNA, the CDR3 is TGTGCCAGCAGTGAATCCGCGGGACGGTCCAAAAACATTCAGTACTTC. It encodes CASSESAGRSKNIQYF.

This sequence joins TRBV3-1 (or the pseudogene TRBV3-2) and TRBJ2-4, with D uncertain. Trimming took 1 base from V and 8 from J, leaving 12 bases between them. Germline loops: CDR1 LGHDT, CDR2 YNNKEL (reference sequence). This CDR3 has 14 residues. CDR3 nucleotides: TGTGCCAGCAGCCAAGGTGGAGTTCTGGACATTCAGTACTTC. Amino acid sequence: CASSQGGVLDIQYF.

The rearrangement links TRBV6-2 or TRBV6-3 to TRBJ1-3, with D uncertain. Germline V gene sequence: CDR1 MNHEY, CDR2 SVGEGT. Trimming left V 2 bases short and J 4 bases short, with 9 bases between. This CDR3 has 14 residues. CDR3 DNA: TGTGCCAGCAGTTACCCGGGTAAAGGAAACACCATATATTTT. Amino acid sequence: CASSYPGKGNTIYF.

The chain has TRBV9 and TRBJ2-3; 7 positions agree with TRBD1. Germline trimming cut 4 bases from V and 2 bases from J; bases unmatched to any gene: 10. Looked up from germline, CDR1 is SGDLS and CDR2 is YYNGEE. The CDR3 runs to 16 residues. This CDR3 is CASSPITGTDTDTQYF. The CDR3 region has the DNA TGTGCCAGCAGCCCTATAACCGGGACAGACACAGATACGCAGTATTTT.

V is TRBV30 and J is TRBJ1-1, with D uncertain. The germline V gene has CDR1 GTSNPN and CDR2 SVGIG (reference sequence). Trimming cost V 3 bases and J 2 bases, with 10 bases left between them. The CDR3 runs 13 residues. This CDR3 reads CAWSGTQNTEAFF. In nucleotides, the CDR3 is TGTGCCTGGAGCGGTACCCAAAACACTGAAGCTTTCTTT.

This clone showed up just once. The rearrangement joins TRBV12-3 or TRBV12-4 to TRBJ2-1; D is undetermined. V was pared by 3 bases and J by 13 bases, with 13 bases between. There are 12 residues in the CDR3. For the CDR3, the DNA is TGTGCCAGCAGTTTGCGAGTCCCAATACAGTTCTTC. This codes for CASSLRVPIQFF.

The chain has TRBV3-1 (or the pseudogene TRBV3-2) and TRBJ2-2; the match to TRBD1 covers 8 bases. CDR3 length: 18 amino acids. V shed 4 bases, J shed 5 bases, and the junction held 15 bases outside the gene matches. CDR1 and CDR2 (germline): LGHDT, YNNKEL (reference sequence). CDR3 amino acids: CASSPPRTGPAGTGELFF. The CDR3 coding sequence is TGTGCCAGCAGCCCCCCCCGGACAGGGCCCGCTGGAACCGGGGAGCTGTTTTTT.

This clone appeared a few times. The chain employs TRBV30 and TRBJ1-3; D perhaps matches TRBD1 (5 bases). Germline-derived CDR1 and CDR2 are GTSNPN and SVGIG (reference sequence). The germline V and J ends were trimmed by 2 bases and 2 bases, with 10 bases remaining between them. This CDR3 has 14 residues. CDR3 in amino acids: CAWSLGRAGNTIYF. CDR3 coding DNA: TGTGCCTGGAGTCTGGGCAGGGCTGGAAACACCATATATTTT.

The chain uses TRBV29-1 and TRBJ1-1; 7 bases line up with TRBD1. V lost 3 bases, J lost 3 bases, and 4 bases stayed unmatched. Germline assignment: CDR1 SQVTM and CDR2 ANQGSEA. The CDR3 runs to 13 residues. The CDR3 is CSVDRTGDTEAFF. As DNA, the CDR3 is TGCAGCGTTGACCGGACAGGAGACACTGAAGCTTTCTTT.

In its sample, this clone was seen once. CDR3 coding DNA: TGTGCCAGCAGCATCGGGACTTCCAATCAGCCCCAGCATTTT. It codes for CASSIGTSNQPQHF. The rearrangement joins TRBV5-6 to TRBJ1-5; D is perhaps TRBD1 (5 bases). CDR1 and CDR2 (germline): SGHDT, YYEEEE. The CDR3 runs 14 residues. Trimming removed 4 bases from V and 3 bases from J, with 11 bases in between.

The chain is built from TRBV7-9 and TRBJ1-5; D call uncertain. The CDR3 runs 12 residues. The V and J ends lost 5 bases and 6 bases respectively, with 8 bases between them. Per germline, CDR1 SEHNR and CDR2 FQNEAQ (reference sequence). CDR3: CASSRGSQPQHF. The CDR3 DNA sequence: TGTGCCAGCAGCCGCGGGTCTCAGCCCCAGCATTTT.

The rearrangement uses TRBV30 and TRBJ1-5; TRBD1 matches 7 bases. J lost 0 bases, V lost 1 base, and 3 bases had no gene match. The CDR3 totals 15 residues. Germline V lookup: CDR1 GTSNPN, CDR2 SVGIG (reference sequence). CDR3: CAWSDGTVSNQPQHF. The CDR3 DNA reads TGTGCCTGGAGTGATGGGACAGTTAGCAATCAGCCCCAGCATTTT.

In its sample, this clone was seen once. The chain joins TRBV20-1 to TRBJ1-1, with a weak D call TRBD1 (6 bases). V was cut by 5 bases and J by 3 bases, with 7 bases left in between. Germline V gene sequence: CDR1 DFQATT, CDR2 SNEGSKA (reference sequence). This CDR3 region has 11 residues. The CDR3 region has the DNA TGCAGTGCTCGACAGGACACTGAAGCTTTCTTT. This gives the protein CSARQDTEAFF.

CDR3 nucleotide sequence: TGTGCCAGCAGCTTTCCGACAGCGGGATCAGCTTTCTTT. It specifies CASSFPTAGSAFF. The chain links TRBV7-9 to TRBJ1-1; possibly TRBD1 for D (5 bases). Germline CDR1 and CDR2: SEHNR and FQNEAQ (reference sequence). There are 13 residues in the CDR3. The V and J ends lost 3 bases and 10 bases respectively, with 15 bases between them. The full variable domain, completed using reference TRBV7-9 and TRBJ1-1, is DTGVSQNPRHKITKRGQNVTFRCDPISEHNRLYWYRQTLGQGPEFLTYFQNEAQLEKSRLLSDRFSAERPKGSFSTLEIQRTEQGDSAMYLCASSFPTAGSAFFGQGTRLTVV.

V gene TRBV19 combines with J gene TRBJ2-2, with TRBD1 matching 7 bases. CDR1 and CDR2 (germline): LNHDA, SQIVND (reference sequence). Unmatched junction bases numbered 10, after V lost 2 bases and J lost 4 bases. The CDR3 is 17 residues long. Here the CDR3 DNA reads TGTGCCAGTAGTATACTACCAGGGGGATTGGTCACCGGGGAGCTGTTTTTT. This translates into CASSILPGGLVTGELFF.

This clone was detected once. The chain uses TRBV2 and TRBJ2-7; D is ambiguous. Trimming took 4 bases from V and 2 from J, leaving 9 bases between them. CDR1 is SNHLY and CDR2 is FYNNEI in the germline V gene. The CDR3 contains 13 residues. Written as DNA, the CDR3 is TGTGCCAGCAGTGGAGGTTTTCCCTACGAGCAGTACTTC. Translation: CASSGGFPYEQYF.

The CDR3 reads CASSPQKGGPQETQYF. In nucleotides, the CDR3 is TGCGCCAGCAGCCCCCAAAAGGGGGGGCCACAAGAGACCCAGTACTTC. V is TRBV4-3 and J is TRBJ2-5; TRBD2 might be the D (7 bases). In germline, CDR1 is LGHNA, CDR2 YSLEER. This CDR3 spans 16 amino acids. Trimming took off 4 bases at V and 2 bases at J, with 17 bases between the two ends.